Listed below are T cell receptor beta chains from one sample, sequenced in a study of CD8+ T cells in alopecia areata. Method: immunoSEQ multiplex PCR; TCRdb's copy keeps in-frame clones and lacks some. The sample records around 150,000 clones, less than 75% being singletons. Sequenced material: CD8+ T cells sorted from blood. The receptors derive from a human donor in good health. CDR3s include the opening cysteine and the closing phenylalanine or tryptophan. D genes are given only for firm matches. Size is stated for part of the rows, as once, few or many counts, or as a class when the clone is expanded.

CDR3 DNA	CDR3 protein	D gene	V gene	J gene	clone size
TGTGCCAGCAGCCCGGGACTGGGGAACACTGAAGCTTTCTTT	CASSPGLGNTEAFF	NA	TRBV13	TRBJ1-1	NA
TGTGCCAGCAGTCATACAGGGGTCCAATACAATGAGCAGTTCTTC	CASSHTGVQYNEQFF	TRBD1	TRBV6-5	TRBJ2-1	NA
TGTGCCAGCAGTCCGGGGTCAAGGGGCGCTGGAAACATTCAGTACTTC	CASSPGSRGAGNIQYF	NA	TRBV27	TRBJ2-4	NA
TGTGCCAGCGAGCTGGGCGAGCAGTACTTC	CASELGEQYF	NA	TRBV2	TRBJ2-7	few
TGTGCCAGCAGCCCGCCGGGACAGGGAGCCTACGAGCAGTACTTC	CASSPPGQGAYEQYF	TRBD1	TRBV5-6	TRBJ2-7	NA
TGTGCCAGTTGGGACCCTAAGGGACTAGCGGGAGTCACCGGGGAGCTGTTTTTT	CASWDPKGLAGVTGELFF	TRBD2	TRBV19	TRBJ2-2	few
TGCAGCGTTGATGCTGGGACAGGCAAAATGAACACTGAAGCTTTCTTT	CSVDAGTGKMNTEAFF	TRBD1	TRBV29-1	TRBJ1-1	NA
TGTGCCAGCAGCGGAGGAGCTAGCGGGAGCCACGAGCAGTACTTC	CASSGGASGSHEQYF	TRBD2	TRBV7-6	TRBJ2-7	few
TGTGCCAGCAGCCCCCTAGCGACCTACGAGCAGTACTTC	CASSPLATYEQYF	NA	TRBV27	TRBJ2-7	few
TGTGCCAGCAAGGGGGGAACAGATACGCAGTATTTT	CASKGGTDTQYF	NA	TRBV27	TRBJ2-3	NA
TGTGCCAGCAGCTTAACTAGCGGACCCACAGATACGCAGTATTTT	CASSLTSGPTDTQYF	TRBD2	TRBV7-6	TRBJ2-3	NA
TGTGCCAGCAGCGCCGAGAGGCGGGAGACCCAGTACTTC	CASSAERRETQYF	NA	TRBV7-9	TRBJ2-5	NA
TGCAGCGTCACCATGAAGAATGGCTACACCTTC	CSVTMKNGYTF	NA	TRBV29-1	TRBJ1-2	once
TGCGCCAGCAGTGATACTACAGACGAGCAGTTCTTC	CASSDTTDEQFF	NA	TRBV10-2	TRBJ2-1	NA
TGTGCCACCAGTCTACTAGCGGGAGAGTACAATGAGCAGTTCTTC	CATSLLAGEYNEQFF	TRBD2	TRBV15	TRBJ2-1	NA
TGTGCCAGCAAACCCAGGGTCATGAACACTGAAGCTTTCTTT	CASKPRVMNTEAFF	NA	TRBV27	TRBJ1-1	NA
TGCGCCAGCAGTCGCGTTTCCGGGGGGTACGGGTACACCTTC	CASSRVSGGYGYTF	NA	TRBV4-1	TRBJ1-2	NA
TGTGCCAGCAGCTTAAATCTCTACGAGCAGTACTTC	CASSLNLYEQYF	NA	TRBV7-9	TRBJ2-7	once
TGTGCCAGTAGTATTAACGGACAGCTTTACTACGAGCAGTACTTC	CASSINGQLYYEQYF	NA	TRBV19	TRBJ2-7	NA
TGTGCCAGCAGTGGAGGGGGAGGGCAGTTCTTC	CASSGGGGQFF	NA	TRBV2	TRBJ2-1	NA
TGTGCCAGCAGTTTAGTGGATACGCAGTATTTT	CASSLVDTQYF	NA	TRBV28	TRBJ2-3	NA
TGCAGCGTTCGCCCCCCTGACAGACAAGAGACCCAGTACTTC	CSVRPPDRQETQYF	NA	TRBV29-1	TRBJ2-5	NA
TGTGCCAGCAGCTTCTGGACTGGAGACGAGCAGTACTTC	CASSFWTGDEQYF	NA	TRBV6-5	TRBJ2-7	NA
TGTGCCAGCAGCTTGCCGGGACAGGGAAGAGCTTTCTTT	CASSLPGQGRAFF	TRBD1	TRBV11-2	TRBJ1-1	many
TGTGCCAGCAGCGACTCGATCACAGGCGAGCAGTACTTC	CASSDSITGEQYF	NA	TRBV7-9	TRBJ2-7	few
TGTGCTAGTGGTTTAGGCGGGGACAATGAGCAGTTCTTC	CASGLGGDNEQFF	NA	TRBV12-5	TRBJ2-1	NA
TGCGCCAGCAGCCCCTCCCACCAGAGAAGCTCCTACGAGCAGTACTTC	CASSPSHQRSSYEQYF	NA	TRBV4-1	TRBJ2-7	NA
TGCGCCAGCAGTATCCGGGACACGAACACCGGGGAGCTGTTTTTT	CASSIRDTNTGELFF	NA	TRBV5-1	TRBJ2-2	few
TGCGCCAGCACCCCGGGAGGCGGCCACGAGCAGTACTTC	CASTPGGGHEQYF	TRBD2	TRBV5-1	TRBJ2-7	NA
TGTGCCAGCAGTCCCCGTTGGGCGGGAAAAGAGACCCAGTACTTC	CASSPRWAGKETQYF	NA	TRBV27	TRBJ2-5	NA
TGCAGCGTTGAAGATGGGAATCCTCAAGAGACCCAGTACTTC	CSVEDGNPQETQYF	NA	TRBV29-1	TRBJ2-5	NA
TGTGCCAGCAGTTACGGGCTAGATCCCGGGGAGCTGTTTTTT	CASSYGLDPGELFF	NA	TRBV6-5	TRBJ2-2	once
TGTGCCAGCTTAGCACTCGGCTACACCTTC	CASLALGYTF	NA	TRBV2	TRBJ1-2	few
TGTGCCAGCGGGATGGGAAATCAGCCCCAGCATTTT	CASGMGNQPQHF	NA	TRBV27	TRBJ1-5	few
TGTGCCACCCAAACCCTGGACGGGGGGCGTTGGACCGGGGAGCTGTTTTTT	CATQTLDGGRWTGELFF	NA	TRBV19	TRBJ2-2	NA
TGCGCCAGCAGCCAATTCAGGGGGCATCAAGAAAAACTGTTTTTT	CASSQFRGHQEKLFF	TRBD1	TRBV4-1	TRBJ1-4	few
TGCGCCAGCAGCCAAGTGAACGTCCTGACTTTC	CASSQVNVLTF	NA	TRBV4-1	TRBJ2-6	few
TGCAGCGTTGAAGGGCTAGCTAGTCACCCAGTAGGCTCCTACAATGAGCAGTTCTTC	CSVEGLASHPVGSYNEQFF	NA	TRBV29-1	TRBJ2-1	NA
TGCGCCAGCAGCACTACAGGGGGCACGAACACTGAAGCTTTCTTT	CASSTTGGTNTEAFF	TRBD1	TRBV5-1	TRBJ1-1	NA
TGTGCCACCAGCGGAAACACTGAAGCTTTCTTT	CATSGNTEAFF	NA	TRBV15	TRBJ1-1	NA
TGTGCCAGTAGTATGAGACTAGCGGGAGACAATGAGCAGTTCTTC	CASSMRLAGDNEQFF	TRBD2	TRBV19	TRBJ2-1	NA
TGTGCCAGCAGTTACAGCGGAGGTGGCAAGCAGACCCAGTACTTC	CASSYSGGGKQTQYF	NA	TRBV6-5	TRBJ2-5	few
TGTGCCAGCCTCCAGGGGGGACGTCGGGAGCAGTACTTC	CASLQGGRREQYF	NA	TRBV5-6	TRBJ2-7	few
TGTGCCAGCAGTGCCGTAAGAAACACTGAAGCTTTCTTT	CASSAVRNTEAFF	NA	TRBV2	TRBJ1-1	once
TGTGCCATCCCCGCCGGGCTAGCGGGATTGGTCTTC	CAIPAGLAGLVF	TRBD2	TRBV6-1	TRBJ2-1	NA
TGTGCCAGTAGTAGTTCAGGGAACACTGAAGCTTTCTTT	CASSSSGNTEAFF	NA	TRBV19	TRBJ1-1	NA
TGTGCCTGGAGCGACGGACTAGCGGGAGGGTCTATCGCCTACAATGAGCAGTTCTTC	CAWSDGLAGGSIAYNEQFF	TRBD2	TRBV30	TRBJ2-1	NA
TGTGCCGAAGGGCGGGGACAGGGGGCCGACACAGATACGCAGTATTTT	CAEGRGQGADTDTQYF	TRBD1	TRBV2	TRBJ2-3	few
TGTGCCAGCAGCCAAACTAGCGGGAGTGGAAGTGAGCAGTTCTTC	CASSQTSGSGSEQFF	TRBD2	TRBV4-2	TRBJ2-1	NA